This T cell receptor beta chain was sequenced during a study of blood T cell repertoires in COVID-19. At the level of the study: Whether acute or convalescent, the COVID-19 samples came from the United States, Italy and Spain. T cells, B-cell-depleted T cells, or PBMCs provided the cDNA or gDNA that served as material.

Original handling: The assay estimated nucleated cells by amplifying reference gene primers. The repertoire was sequenced with immunoSEQ multiplex PCR; TCRdb's copy has only in-frame clones and lacks some. The V and J calls and clone size come from that table; D and trimming were worked out from the DNA. The table shows about 250,000 clones, with 84% occurring only once. The V end was cut by 6 bases, the J end by 5 bases, with 8 bases between. This CDR3 is 11 amino acids long. Looked up from germline, CDR1 is KGHSH and CDR2 is LQKENI. This clonotype was obtained from a woman between 35 and 50 years old who had recovered from COVID-19. The source material was peripheral blood. This rearrangement joins TRBV18 to TRBJ2-7; TRBD2 is a possible D gene (6 bases). The CDR3 reads CASSRDDEQYF. As DNA, the CDR3 is TGTGCCAGCTCGCGGGACGACGAGCAGTACTTC.